These T cell receptor beta chains were read from a single sample in a study of T cells after yellow fever vaccination. TCRdb passed the 5' RACE reads through MiXCR, listing each CDR3 protein once. The sample consists of over 150,000 distinct CDR3 sequences, approximately 6.2% of them appearing once. This material consisted of CD4+ T cells sorted from PBMCs, taken on the day of the first yellow fever vaccination. These receptors originate from a man younger than 30 who received the YFV17D yellow fever vaccine. Each CDR3 is given with its conserved first and last residue. Fields, in order: D gene, J gene, clone size, V gene, CDR3 DNA, CDR3 protein. A D gene is named only where the DNA matches it firmly. Size is omitted from some rows. Given values are once, few, many or a class for expanded clones.

d_gene: -
j_gene: TRBJ2-7
abundance: many
v_gene: TRBV2
CDR3nt: TGTGCCAGCAGTGTGTCCCCGGCCTACGAGCAGTACTTC
CDR3aa: CASSVSPAYEQYF

d_gene: -
j_gene: TRBJ1-6
abundance: few
v_gene: TRBV4-3
CDR3nt: TGCGCCAGCAGCCCTGGACAGTTTAATTCACCCCTCCACTTT
CDR3aa: CASSPGQFNSPLHF

d_gene: -
j_gene: TRBJ2-4
abundance: many
v_gene: TRBV7-6
CDR3nt: TGTGCCAGCAGCTTATATAAGGGGAACATTCAGTACTTC
CDR3aa: CASSLYKGNIQYF

d_gene: -
j_gene: TRBJ2-3
abundance: many
v_gene: TRBV7-9
CDR3nt: TGTGCCAGCAGCAACAGTTATAGCACAGATACGCAGTATTTT
CDR3aa: CASSNSYSTDTQYF

d_gene: -
j_gene: TRBJ2-1
abundance: many
v_gene: TRBV12-3/TRBV12-4
CDR3nt: TGTGCCAGCAGAGAAAGGGGACCTGAGCAGTTCTTC
CDR3aa: CASRERGPEQFF

d_gene: -
j_gene: TRBJ1-3
abundance: many
v_gene: TRBV12-3/TRBV12-4
CDR3nt: TGTGCCAGCAGTCCCCAGGGTATCACCATATATTTT
CDR3aa: CASSPQGITIYF

d_gene: TRBD2
j_gene: TRBJ2-2
abundance: few
v_gene: TRBV19
CDR3nt: TGTGCCAGTAGGGGACTAGCGTTGAACACCGGGGAGCTGTTTTTT
CDR3aa: CASRGLALNTGELFF

d_gene: -
j_gene: TRBJ2-5
abundance: -
v_gene: TRBV20-1
CDR3nt: TGCAGTGCTAGAGATCGGGCAGAAGAGACCCAGTACTTC
CDR3aa: CSARDRAEETQYF

d_gene: -
j_gene: TRBJ1-6
abundance: -
v_gene: TRBV5-1
CDR3nt: TGCGCCAGCAGCTTGGGTTGGGGTGAATCAAATTCACCCCTCCACTTT
CDR3aa: CASSLGWGESNSPLHF

d_gene: TRBD2
j_gene: TRBJ2-5
abundance: -
v_gene: TRBV5-1
CDR3nt: TGCGCCAGCAGCTGGACTAGCAACTGGGCAGAGACCCAGTACTTC
CDR3aa: CASSWTSNWAETQYF

d_gene: TRBD1
j_gene: TRBJ2-7
abundance: many
v_gene: TRBV12-3/TRBV12-4
CDR3nt: TGTGCCAGCAGTTTTTATGGGACAGGAAAGTACTTC
CDR3aa: CASSFYGTGKYF

d_gene: -
j_gene: TRBJ2-2
abundance: few
v_gene: TRBV19
CDR3nt: TGTGCCAGTAGTATAGTCGAAGGCACCGGGGAGCTGTTTTTT
CDR3aa: CASSIVEGTGELFF

d_gene: -
j_gene: TRBJ1-1
abundance: few
v_gene: TRBV5-1
CDR3nt: TGCGCCAGCAGCTTGGAATCGGCCGTGATGAACACTGAAGCTTTCTTT
CDR3aa: CASSLESAVMNTEAFF

d_gene: -
j_gene: TRBJ1-5
abundance: -
v_gene: TRBV6-2/TRBV6-3
CDR3nt: TGTGCCAGCAGTTACTGGGCAGGAAGGTCGACGCGGCAGCCCCAGCATTTT
CDR3aa: CASSYWAGRSTRQPQHF

d_gene: -
j_gene: TRBJ1-2
abundance: -
v_gene: TRBV7-2
CDR3nt: TGTGCCAGCAGCGAGACTGGCTATGGCTACACCTTC
CDR3aa: CASSETGYGYTF

d_gene: -
j_gene: TRBJ2-5
abundance: -
v_gene: TRBV7-9
CDR3nt: TGTGCCAGCAGCTTGGGACGGGGGCCTGGGGCGTTGGAGACCCAGTACTTC
CDR3aa: CASSLGRGPGALETQYF

d_gene: -
j_gene: TRBJ2-5
abundance: many
v_gene: TRBV7-2
CDR3nt: TGTGCCAGCAGCTTAGTAACCCAGGGAGACCAGTACTTC
CDR3aa: CASSLVTQGDQYF

d_gene: -
j_gene: TRBJ2-7
abundance: few
v_gene: TRBV12-3/TRBV12-4
CDR3nt: TGTGCCAGCAGTTTGGTTTCCGGGACCGAGCAGTACTTC
CDR3aa: CASSLVSGTEQYF

d_gene: -
j_gene: TRBJ2-6
abundance: many
v_gene: TRBV5-1
CDR3nt: TGCGCCAGCAGCTTGGAAAGACCGGGAGTTGGGGCCAACGTCCTGACTTTC
CDR3aa: CASSLERPGVGANVLTF

d_gene: -
j_gene: TRBJ1-1
abundance: few
v_gene: TRBV5-1
CDR3nt: TGCGCCAGCAGCTATACCGTACGAGGGGCTGAAACTGAAGCTTTCTTT
CDR3aa: CASSYTVRGAETEAFF

d_gene: TRBD2
j_gene: TRBJ2-3
abundance: many
v_gene: TRBV11-2
CDR3nt: TGTGCCAGCAGCTTAACTAGCGGGGGGCCCGATACGCAGTATTTT
CDR3aa: CASSLTSGGPDTQYF

d_gene: -
j_gene: TRBJ2-1
abundance: many
v_gene: TRBV11-2
CDR3nt: TGTGCCAGCAGCTGGCAGACGGGCAATGAGCAGTTCTTC
CDR3aa: CASSWQTGNEQFF

d_gene: TRBD1
j_gene: TRBJ2-3
abundance: many
v_gene: TRBV7-6
CDR3nt: TGTGCCAGCAGCCCCAGACAGGGGGTTAGCACAGATACGCAGTATTTT
CDR3aa: CASSPRQGVSTDTQYF

d_gene: -
j_gene: TRBJ1-1
abundance: many
v_gene: TRBV11-2
CDR3nt: TGTGCCAGCAGCTTGCTCTACGGGGGTGGGCCTGAAGCTTTCTTT
CDR3aa: CASSLLYGGGPEAFF

d_gene: TRBD1
j_gene: TRBJ1-1
abundance: few
v_gene: TRBV7-3
CDR3nt: TGTGCCAGCAGCCCCCAGGGGGCCGACACTGAAGCTTTCTTT
CDR3aa: CASSPQGADTEAFF

d_gene: TRBD2
j_gene: TRBJ2-3
abundance: many
v_gene: TRBV20-1
CDR3nt: TGCAGTGCTGCGGGAGGGGGGGGCGTTGTAACAGATACGCAGTATTTT
CDR3aa: CSAAGGGGVVTDTQYF

d_gene: -
j_gene: TRBJ2-4
abundance: -
v_gene: TRBV6-5
CDR3nt: TGTGCCACCAATCCAACTAGCACCGAAAACATTCAGTACTTC
CDR3aa: CATNPTSTENIQYF

d_gene: -
j_gene: TRBJ2-3
abundance: once
v_gene: TRBV19
CDR3nt: TGTGCCAGTAGTACTGACTACACAGATACGCAGTATTTT
CDR3aa: CASSTDYTDTQYF

d_gene: TRBD2
j_gene: TRBJ2-7
abundance: -
v_gene: TRBV20-1
CDR3nt: TGCAGTGCCTCCCCCCCCAGACTAGCGGGTAGAGAGCAGTACTTC
CDR3aa: CSASPPRLAGREQYF

d_gene: TRBD1
j_gene: TRBJ2-3
abundance: few
v_gene: TRBV6-2/TRBV6-3
CDR3nt: TGTGCCAGCAGTCGGTGGACAGGCAGAGATACGCAGTATTTT
CDR3aa: CASSRWTGRDTQYF

d_gene: TRBD1
j_gene: TRBJ2-7
abundance: many
v_gene: TRBV20-1
CDR3nt: TGCAGTGCTAGAGATCAACTTAGGGGGCTCTACGAGCAGTACTTC
CDR3aa: CSARDQLRGLYEQYF

d_gene: -
j_gene: TRBJ2-7
abundance: many
v_gene: TRBV5-1
CDR3nt: TGCGCCAGCAGCTTTGGGGGGTCGACAGGGCAGTACGAGCAGTACTTC
CDR3aa: CASSFGGSTGQYEQYF

d_gene: TRBD1
j_gene: TRBJ1-5
abundance: few
v_gene: TRBV5-5
CDR3nt: TGTGCCAGCAGCTTGGCCAGGGGGCTCGATCAGCCCCAGCATTTT
CDR3aa: CASSLARGLDQPQHF

d_gene: TRBD2
j_gene: TRBJ2-1
abundance: -
v_gene: TRBV6-1
CDR3nt: TGTGCCAGCAGTCCCCTAGCGGGGGTCTACAATGAGCAGTTCTTC
CDR3aa: CASSPLAGVYNEQFF

d_gene: -
j_gene: TRBJ2-2
abundance: -
v_gene: TRBV19
CDR3nt: TGTGCCAGTAGTATAGATGGGGTCACGAGGGTCTTCACCGGGGAGCTGTTTTTT
CDR3aa: CASSIDGVTRVFTGELFF

d_gene: -
j_gene: TRBJ1-1
abundance: -
v_gene: TRBV6-2/TRBV6-3
CDR3nt: TGTGCCAGCAGTTACCGTCTACTTTCTGAAGCTTTCTTT
CDR3aa: CASSYRLLSEAFF

d_gene: -
j_gene: TRBJ2-5
abundance: few
v_gene: TRBV7-2
CDR3nt: TGTGCCAGCAGCTTAATGGGAGGGGGCCAAGAGACCCAGTACTTC
CDR3aa: CASSLMGGGQETQYF

d_gene: TRBD2
j_gene: TRBJ2-5
abundance: -
v_gene: TRBV4-1
CDR3nt: TGCGCCAGCAGCCAAGTGGTTAGGACTAGCGGGGCCCCGCGGACCCAGTACTTC
CDR3aa: CASSQVVRTSGAPRTQYF

d_gene: -
j_gene: TRBJ2-7
abundance: few
v_gene: TRBV3-1
CDR3nt: TGTGCCAGCAGCCAAGATTGGGCCAGGGGATCCTACGAGCAGTACTTC
CDR3aa: CASSQDWARGSYEQYF